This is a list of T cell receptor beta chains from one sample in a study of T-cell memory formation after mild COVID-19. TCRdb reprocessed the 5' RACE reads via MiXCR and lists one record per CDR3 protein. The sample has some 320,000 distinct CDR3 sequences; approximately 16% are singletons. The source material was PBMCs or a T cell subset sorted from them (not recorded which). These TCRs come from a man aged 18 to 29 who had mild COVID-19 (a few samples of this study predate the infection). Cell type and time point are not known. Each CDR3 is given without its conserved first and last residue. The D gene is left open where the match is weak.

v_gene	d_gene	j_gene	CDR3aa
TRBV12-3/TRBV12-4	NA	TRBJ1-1	ASSWDSMNTEAF
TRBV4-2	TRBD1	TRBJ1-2	ASSQEAGGHYGYT
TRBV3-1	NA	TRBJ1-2	ASSPRYPGNEGYT
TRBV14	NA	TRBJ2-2	ASSHRTLTTGELF
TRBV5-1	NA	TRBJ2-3	ASSFIDTQY
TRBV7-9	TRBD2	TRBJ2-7	ASSSRTSGGSYEQY
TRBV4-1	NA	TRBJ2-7	ASSQPLGEQY
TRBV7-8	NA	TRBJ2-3	ASSFRGRSTDTQY
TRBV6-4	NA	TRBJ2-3	ASSDSAGSTDTQY
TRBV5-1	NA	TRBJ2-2	ASSLQGTNTGELF
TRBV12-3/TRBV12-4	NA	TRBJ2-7	DSSLEGGYEQY
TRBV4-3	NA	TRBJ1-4	ASSPEPGRGNEKLF
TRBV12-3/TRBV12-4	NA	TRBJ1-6	ASSRGTVLYNSPLH
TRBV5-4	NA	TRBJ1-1	ASSLVNSNTEAF
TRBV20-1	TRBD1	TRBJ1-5	SATRQGPFSQPQH
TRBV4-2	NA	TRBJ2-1	ASSQPLPAEQF
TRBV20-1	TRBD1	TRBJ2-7	SARPDRGLIYEQY
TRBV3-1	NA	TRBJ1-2	ASSQDLGGYGYT
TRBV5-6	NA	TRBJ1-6	ASSLYSGRDH
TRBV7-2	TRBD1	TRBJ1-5	ASSLGEGAGQPQH
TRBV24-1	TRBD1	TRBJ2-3	ATSDSRPGQGTDTQY
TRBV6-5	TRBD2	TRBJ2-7	ASKLRSGGYTSYEQY
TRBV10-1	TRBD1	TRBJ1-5	ASSDLGGGCGNQPQH
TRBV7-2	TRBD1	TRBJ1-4	ASSRDRGGEKLF
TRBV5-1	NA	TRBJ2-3	ASSFAGPSTDTQY
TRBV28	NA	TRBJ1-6	ASSPPISPLH
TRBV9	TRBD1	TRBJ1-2	ASSPGGVAYYGYT
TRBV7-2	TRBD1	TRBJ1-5	ASSLDRVVH
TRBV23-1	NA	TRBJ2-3	ASSQIQEILQQY
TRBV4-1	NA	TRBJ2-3	ASSLFPGHSTDTQY
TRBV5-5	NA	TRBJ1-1	ASSLGGAGAHHTEAF
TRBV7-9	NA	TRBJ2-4	ASSLVAGSKNIQY
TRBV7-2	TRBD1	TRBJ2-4	ASSFLTGDKNIQY
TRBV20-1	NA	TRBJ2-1	SAPRQPLTDNEQF
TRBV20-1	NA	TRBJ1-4	SASSEGRVGEKLF
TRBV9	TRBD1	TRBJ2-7	ASSASPQGAYEQY
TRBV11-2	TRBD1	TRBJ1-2	ASSGSTGLNYGYT
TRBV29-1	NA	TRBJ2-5	SVDWRPEETQY
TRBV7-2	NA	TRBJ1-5	ASSPWAGAMGSWPQH
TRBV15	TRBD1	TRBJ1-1	ATSSRTGQNTEAF
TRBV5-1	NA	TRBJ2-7	ASSLGKDYYEQY
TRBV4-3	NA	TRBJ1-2	ASSQDFGGIGYT
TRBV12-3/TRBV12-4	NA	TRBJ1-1	ASTPSPEAF
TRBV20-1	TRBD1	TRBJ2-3	SASSDRGRKDTQY
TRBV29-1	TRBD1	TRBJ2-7	SAQIGTGYEQY
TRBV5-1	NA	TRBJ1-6	ASSLDVAENNSPLH
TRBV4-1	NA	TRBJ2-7	ASSQVPYSYEQY
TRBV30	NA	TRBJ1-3	AAWGVGSGNTIY
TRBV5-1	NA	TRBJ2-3	ASSFPPGGPTDTQY